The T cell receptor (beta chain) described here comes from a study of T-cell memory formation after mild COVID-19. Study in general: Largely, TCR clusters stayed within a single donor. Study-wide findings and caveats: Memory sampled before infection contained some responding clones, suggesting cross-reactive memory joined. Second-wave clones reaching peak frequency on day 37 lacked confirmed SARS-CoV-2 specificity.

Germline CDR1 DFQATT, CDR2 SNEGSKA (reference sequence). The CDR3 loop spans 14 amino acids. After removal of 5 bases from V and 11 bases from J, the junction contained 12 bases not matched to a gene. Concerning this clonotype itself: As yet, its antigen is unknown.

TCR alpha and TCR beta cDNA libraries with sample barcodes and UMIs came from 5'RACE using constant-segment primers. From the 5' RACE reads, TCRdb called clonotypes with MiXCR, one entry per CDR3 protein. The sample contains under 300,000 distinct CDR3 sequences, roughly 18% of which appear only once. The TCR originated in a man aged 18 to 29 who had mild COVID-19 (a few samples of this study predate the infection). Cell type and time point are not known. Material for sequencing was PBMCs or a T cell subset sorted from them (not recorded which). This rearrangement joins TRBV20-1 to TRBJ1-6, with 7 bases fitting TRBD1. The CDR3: CSAPLGDRLAPLHF. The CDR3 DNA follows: TGCAGTGCTCCCCTTGGGGACAGACTTGCACCCCTCCACTTT.